This T cell receptor (beta chain) emerged from a study of shared T cell receptors in the human thymus. Data came from immunoSEQ multiplex PCR; TCRdb stores just in-frame clones and leaves some out. In the table there are roughly 660,000 clones, approximately 88% of which are singletons. Germline CDR1 is MDHEN and CDR2 is SYDVKM. With 3 bases removed from V and 2 bases from J, the gap between germline ends came to 14 bases. CDR3 size: 15 residues. A further study also used this sample, focusing on human thymus T cells. That paper states: Corrective heart surgery yielded the resections from which the thymus tissue came. Unrelated people showed highly overlapping thymic repertoires, related research reported.

The chain recombines TRBV28 with TRBJ2-7; possible D gene TRBD1, 6 bases. The sequenced sample consisted of thymocytes. The sequence derives from a boy under two years old with a congenital heart defect. CDR3 DNA: TGTGCCAGCAGTTTTTTTCCGACAGGTGCCTACGAGCAGTACTTC. It translates to CASSFFPTGAYEQYF.